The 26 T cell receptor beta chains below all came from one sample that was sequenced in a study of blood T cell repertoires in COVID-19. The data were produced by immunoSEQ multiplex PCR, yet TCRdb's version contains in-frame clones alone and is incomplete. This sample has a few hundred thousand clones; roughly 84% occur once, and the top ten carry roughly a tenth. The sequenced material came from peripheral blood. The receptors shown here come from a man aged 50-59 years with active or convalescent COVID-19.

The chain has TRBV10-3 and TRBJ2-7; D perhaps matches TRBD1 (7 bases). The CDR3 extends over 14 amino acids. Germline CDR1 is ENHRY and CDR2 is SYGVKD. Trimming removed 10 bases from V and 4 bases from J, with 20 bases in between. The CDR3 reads CATQGGGITYEQYF. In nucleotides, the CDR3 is TGTGCCACCCAAGGGGGCGGGATTACTTACGAGCAGTACTTC.

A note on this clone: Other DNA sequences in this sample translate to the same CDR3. The CDR3 is CASSPDRQETQYF. CDR3 nucleotide sequence: TGTGCCAGCTCACCGGACAGACAAGAGACCCAGTACTTC. The rearrangement uses TRBV18 and TRBJ2-5; tentative D call: TRBD1 (6 bases). The germline gives CDR1 KGHSH, CDR2 LQKENI. Trimming left V 3 bases short and J 2 bases short, with 7 bases between. CDR3 size: 13 residues. Combining the CDR3 with reference TRBV18 and TRBJ2-5 gives the whole variable domain NAGVMQNPRHLVRRRGQEARLRCSPMKGHSHVYWYRQLPEEGLKFMVYLQKENIIDESGMPKERFSAEFPKEGPSILRIQQVVRGDSAAYFCASSPDRQETQYFGPGTRLLVL.

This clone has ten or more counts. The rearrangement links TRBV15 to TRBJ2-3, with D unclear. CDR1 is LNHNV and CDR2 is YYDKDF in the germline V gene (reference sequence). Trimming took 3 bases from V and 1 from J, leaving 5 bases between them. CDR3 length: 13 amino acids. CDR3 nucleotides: TGTGCCACCAGCAGGGGCGGCACAGATACGCAGTATTTT. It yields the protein CATSRGGTDTQYF.

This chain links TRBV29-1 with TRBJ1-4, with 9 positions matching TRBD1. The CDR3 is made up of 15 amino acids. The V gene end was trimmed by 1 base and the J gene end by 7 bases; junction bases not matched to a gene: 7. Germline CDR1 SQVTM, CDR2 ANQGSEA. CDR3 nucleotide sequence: TGCAGCGTTGAAGGTGACAGGGGGGGGAGTGAAAAACTGTTTTTT. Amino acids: CSVEGDRGGSEKLFF.

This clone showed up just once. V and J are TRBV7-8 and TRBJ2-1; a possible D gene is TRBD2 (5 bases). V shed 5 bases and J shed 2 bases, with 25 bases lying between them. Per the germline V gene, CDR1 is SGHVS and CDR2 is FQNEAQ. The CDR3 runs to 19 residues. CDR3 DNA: TGTGCCAGCAGCAAAAGAGGGTCCAACCGCCGATTTGCCTACAATGAGCAGTTCTTC. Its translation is CASSKRGSNRRFAYNEQFF.

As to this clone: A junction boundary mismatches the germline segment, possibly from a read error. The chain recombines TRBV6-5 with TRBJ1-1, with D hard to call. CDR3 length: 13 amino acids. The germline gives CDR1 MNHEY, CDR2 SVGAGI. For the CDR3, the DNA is TGTGCCAGCAGTTACTCGTGGAACAGTGAAGCTTTCTTT. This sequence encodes CASSYSWNSEAFF.

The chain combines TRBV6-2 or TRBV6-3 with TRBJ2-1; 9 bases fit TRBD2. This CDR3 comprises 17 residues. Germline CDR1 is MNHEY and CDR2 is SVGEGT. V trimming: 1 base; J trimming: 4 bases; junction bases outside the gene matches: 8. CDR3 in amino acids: CASSYLASGDLYNEQFF. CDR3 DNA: TGTGCCAGCAGTTACTTGGCTAGCGGGGACCTTTACAATGAGCAGTTCTTC.

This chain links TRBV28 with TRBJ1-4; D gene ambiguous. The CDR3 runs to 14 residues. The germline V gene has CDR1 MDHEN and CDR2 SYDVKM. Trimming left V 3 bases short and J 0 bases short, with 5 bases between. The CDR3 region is CASSFTATNEKLFF. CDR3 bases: TGTGCCAGCAGTTTCACGGCAACTAATGAAAAACTGTTTTTT.

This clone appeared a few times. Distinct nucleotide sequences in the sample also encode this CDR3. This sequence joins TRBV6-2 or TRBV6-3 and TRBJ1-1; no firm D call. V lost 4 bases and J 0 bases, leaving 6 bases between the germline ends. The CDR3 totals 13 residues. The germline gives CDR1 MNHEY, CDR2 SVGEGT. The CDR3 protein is CASSWTVNTEAFF. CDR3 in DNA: TGTGCCAGCAGTTGGACTGTGAACACTGAAGCTTTCTTT.

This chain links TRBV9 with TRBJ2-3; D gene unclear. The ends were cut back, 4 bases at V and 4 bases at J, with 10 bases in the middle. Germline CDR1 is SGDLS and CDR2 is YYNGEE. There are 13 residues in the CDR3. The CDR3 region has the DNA TGTGCCAGCAGCCCATTTCTAGCAGATACGCAGTATTTT. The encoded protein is CASSPFLADTQYF.

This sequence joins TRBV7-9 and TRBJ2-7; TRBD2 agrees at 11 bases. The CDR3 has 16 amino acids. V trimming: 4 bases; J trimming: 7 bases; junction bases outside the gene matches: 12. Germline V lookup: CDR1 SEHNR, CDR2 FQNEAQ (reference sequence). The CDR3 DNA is TGTGCCAGCAGCTACCGTAGCGGGAGGGATCTACGGGAGCAGTACTTC. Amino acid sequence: CASSYRSGRDLREQYF.

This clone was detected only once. CDR3: CASSQTHTNTEAFF. The DNA for the CDR3 is TGCGCCAGCAGCCAAACACACACGAACACTGAAGCTTTCTTT. The chain joins TRBV5-1 to TRBJ1-1; D call uncertain. V gave up 4 bases and J gave up 1 base, with 11 bases separating them. The CDR3 covers 14 residues. Germline V gene lookup returns CDR1 SGHRS and CDR2 YFSETQ.

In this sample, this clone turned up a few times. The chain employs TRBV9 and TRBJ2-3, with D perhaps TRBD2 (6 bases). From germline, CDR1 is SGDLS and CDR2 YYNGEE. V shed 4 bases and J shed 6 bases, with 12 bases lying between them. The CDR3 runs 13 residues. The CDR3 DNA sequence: TGTGCCAGCAGCTCGTCCCGGGGGGATACGCAGTATTTT. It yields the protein CASSSSRGDTQYF.

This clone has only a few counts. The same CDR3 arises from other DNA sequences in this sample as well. CDR3 sequence (DNA): TGTGCCAGCAGCTTGCGGGGCTCCTATAATTCACCCCTCCACTTT. Residues: CASSLRGSYNSPLHF. The V and J genes are TRBV5-5 and TRBJ1-6; D not resolved. This CDR3 region has 15 residues. Germline V gives CDR1 SGHKS, CDR2 YYEKEE (reference sequence). The germline V and J ends were trimmed by 1 base and 0 bases, with 5 bases remaining between them.

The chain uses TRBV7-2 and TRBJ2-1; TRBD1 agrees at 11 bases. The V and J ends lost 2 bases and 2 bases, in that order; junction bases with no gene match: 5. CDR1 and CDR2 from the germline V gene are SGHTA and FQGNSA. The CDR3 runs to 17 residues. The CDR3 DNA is TGTGCCAGCAGCTTAAGGGGACAGGGGGGACCCTACAATGAGCAGTTCTTC. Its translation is CASSLRGQGGPYNEQFF.

CDR3 nucleotide sequence: TGTGCCAGCTCACCACTTTTGCTGGCGAACACTGAAGCTTTCTTT. Protein: CASSPLLLANTEAFF. This chain uses TRBV18 with TRBJ1-1; D is uncertain. The CDR3 extends over 15 amino acids. Germline values: CDR1 KGHSH, CDR2 LQKENI. V was shortened by 1 base and J by 1 base, with 10 bases between the two germline ends.

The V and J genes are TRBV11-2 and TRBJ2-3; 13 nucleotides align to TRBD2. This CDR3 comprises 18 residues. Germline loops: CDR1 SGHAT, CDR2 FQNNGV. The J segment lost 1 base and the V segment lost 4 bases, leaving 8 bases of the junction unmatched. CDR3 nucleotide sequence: TGTGCCAGCAGCTCGACTCTACTAGCGGGGGGGCGCACAGATACGCAGTATTTT. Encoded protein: CASSSTLLAGGRTDTQYF.

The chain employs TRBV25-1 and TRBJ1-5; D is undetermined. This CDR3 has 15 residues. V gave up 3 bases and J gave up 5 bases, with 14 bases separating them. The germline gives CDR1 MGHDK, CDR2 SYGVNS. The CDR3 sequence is CASSEAGIGDQPQHF. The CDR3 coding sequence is TGTGCCAGCAGTGAGGCGGGGATCGGTGATCAGCCCCAGCATTTT. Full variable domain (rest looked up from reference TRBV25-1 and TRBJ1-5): EADIYQTPRYLVIGTGKKITLECSQTMGHDKMYWYQQDPGMELHLIHYSYGVNSTEKGDLSSESTVSRIRTEHFPLTLESARPSHTSQYLCASSEAGIGDQPQHFGDGTRLSIL.

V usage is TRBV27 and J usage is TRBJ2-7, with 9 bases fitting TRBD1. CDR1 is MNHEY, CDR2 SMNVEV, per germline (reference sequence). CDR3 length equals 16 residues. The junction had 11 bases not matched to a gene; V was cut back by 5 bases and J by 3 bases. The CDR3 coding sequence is TGTGCCAGCAGTCTAGGGCAGGGGGACAGGGTCTACGAGCAGTACTTC. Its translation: CASSLGQGDRVYEQYF.

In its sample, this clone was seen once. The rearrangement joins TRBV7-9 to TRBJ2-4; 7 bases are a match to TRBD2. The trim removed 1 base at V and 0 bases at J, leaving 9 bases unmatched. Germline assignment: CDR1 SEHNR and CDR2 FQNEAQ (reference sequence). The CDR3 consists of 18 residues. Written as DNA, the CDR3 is TGTGCCAGCAGCTTAGTAGGTTCTAGCGGACTAGCCAAAAACATTCAGTACTTC. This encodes CASSLVGSSGLAKNIQYF.

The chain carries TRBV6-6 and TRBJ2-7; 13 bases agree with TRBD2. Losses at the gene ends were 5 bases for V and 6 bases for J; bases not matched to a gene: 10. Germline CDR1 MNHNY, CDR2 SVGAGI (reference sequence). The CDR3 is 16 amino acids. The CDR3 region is CASSTPTSGRVCEQYF. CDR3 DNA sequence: TGTGCCAGCAGTACCCCTACTAGCGGGAGGGTTTGCGAGCAGTACTTC.

CDR3 DNA sequence: TGTGCCAGCAGGGGCGGGCACACCGGGGAGCTGTTTTTT. This gives the protein CASRGGHTGELFF. The chain joins TRBV6-5 to TRBJ2-2; a possible D gene is TRBD2 (5 bases). Germline CDR1 reads MNHEY; CDR2 reads SVGAGI. This CDR3 comprises 13 residues. V lost 6 bases to trimming and J lost 3 bases, with 8 bases between them.

CDR3 sequence reads: CASSVGRAGNTIYF. As DNA, the CDR3 is TGTGCCAGCAGTGTAGGCAGGGCCGGAAACACCATATATTTT. The chain carries TRBV2 and TRBJ1-3; maybe TRBD1 (5 bases). Trimming took 4 bases from V and 4 from J, leaving 11 bases between them. This CDR3 contains 14 residues. Germline lookup yields CDR1 SNHLY and CDR2 FYNNEI. Complete variable domain (other parts from reference TRBV2 and TRBJ1-3): EPEVTQTPSHQVTQMGQEVILRCVPISNHLYFYWYRQILGQKVEFLVSFYNNEISEKSEIFDDQFSVERPDGSNFTLKIRSTKLEDSAMYFCASSVGRAGNTIYFGEGSWLTVV.

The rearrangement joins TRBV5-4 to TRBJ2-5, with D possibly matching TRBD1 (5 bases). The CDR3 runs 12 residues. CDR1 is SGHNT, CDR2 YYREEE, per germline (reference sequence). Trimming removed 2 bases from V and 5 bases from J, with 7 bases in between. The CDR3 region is CASSFAGETQYF. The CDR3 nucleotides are TGTGCCAGCAGCTTTGCAGGGGAGACCCAGTACTTC. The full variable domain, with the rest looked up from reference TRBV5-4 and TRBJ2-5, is ETGVTQSPTHLIKTRGQQVTLRCSSQSGHNTVSWYQQALGQGPQFIFQYYREEENGRGNFPPRFSGLQFPNYSSELNVNALELDDSALYLCASSFAGETQYFGPGTRLLVL.

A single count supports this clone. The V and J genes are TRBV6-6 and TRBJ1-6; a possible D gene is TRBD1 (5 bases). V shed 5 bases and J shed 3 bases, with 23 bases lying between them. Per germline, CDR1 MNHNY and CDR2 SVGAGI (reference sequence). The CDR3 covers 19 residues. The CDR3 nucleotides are TGTGCCAGCAGTCCGAGGTGGGGGGACGCGCCGTTCTATAATTCACCCCTCCACTTT. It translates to CASSPRWGDAPFYNSPLHF.

The CDR3 sequence is CAISDGGNNEKLFF. In DNA form, the CDR3 reads TGTGCCATCAGTGACGGGGGGAATAATGAAAAACTGTTTTTT. This chain links TRBV10-3 with TRBJ1-4, with a possible D match to TRBD1 (5 bases). CDR1 is ENHRY, CDR2 SYGVKD, per germline. The CDR3 is 14 residues long. V lost 3 bases, J lost 4 bases, and 9 bases lay in between.